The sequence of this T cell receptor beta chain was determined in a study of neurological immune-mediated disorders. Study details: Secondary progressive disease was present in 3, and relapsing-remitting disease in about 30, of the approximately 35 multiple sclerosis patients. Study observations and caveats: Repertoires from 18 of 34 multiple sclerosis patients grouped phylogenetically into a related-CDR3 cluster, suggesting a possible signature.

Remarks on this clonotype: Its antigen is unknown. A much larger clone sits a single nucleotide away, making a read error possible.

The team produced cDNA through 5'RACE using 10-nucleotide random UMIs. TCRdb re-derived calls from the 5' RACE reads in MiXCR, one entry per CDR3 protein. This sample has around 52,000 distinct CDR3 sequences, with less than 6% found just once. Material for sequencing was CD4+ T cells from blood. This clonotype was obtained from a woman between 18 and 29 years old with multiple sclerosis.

The CDR3 loop reads CASRATGPRNTIYF. In DNA form, the CDR3 reads TGTGCCAGCAGGGCTACAGGTCCTAGAAACACCATATATTTT. The V call is TRBV12-3 or TRBV12-4, the J call TRBJ1-3; TRBD1 is a possible D gene (5 bases). The CDR3 contains 14 residues. V lost 6 bases to trimming and J lost 5 bases, with 14 bases between them.